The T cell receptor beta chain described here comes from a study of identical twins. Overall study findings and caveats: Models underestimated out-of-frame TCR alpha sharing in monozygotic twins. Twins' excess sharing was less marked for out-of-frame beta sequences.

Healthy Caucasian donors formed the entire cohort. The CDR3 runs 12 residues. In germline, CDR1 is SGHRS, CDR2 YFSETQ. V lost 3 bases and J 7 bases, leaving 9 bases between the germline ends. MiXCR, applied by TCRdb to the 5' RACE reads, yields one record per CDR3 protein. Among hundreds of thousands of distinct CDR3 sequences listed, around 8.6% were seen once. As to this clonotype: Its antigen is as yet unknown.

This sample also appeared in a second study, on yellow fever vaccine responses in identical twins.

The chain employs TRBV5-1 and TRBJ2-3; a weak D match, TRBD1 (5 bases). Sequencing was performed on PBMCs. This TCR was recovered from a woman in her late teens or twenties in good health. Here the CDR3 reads CASSSKGNTQYF. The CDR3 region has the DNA TGCGCCAGCAGCTCCAAGGGGAATACGCAGTATTTT.